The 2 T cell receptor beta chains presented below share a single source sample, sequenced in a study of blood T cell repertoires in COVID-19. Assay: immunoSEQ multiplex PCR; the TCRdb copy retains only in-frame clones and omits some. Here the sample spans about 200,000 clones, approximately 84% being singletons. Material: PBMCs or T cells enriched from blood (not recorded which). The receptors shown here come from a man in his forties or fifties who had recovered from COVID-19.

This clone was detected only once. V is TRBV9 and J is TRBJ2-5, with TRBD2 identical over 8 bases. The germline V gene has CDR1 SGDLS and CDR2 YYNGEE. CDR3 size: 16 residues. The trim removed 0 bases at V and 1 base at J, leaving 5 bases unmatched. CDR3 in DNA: TGTGCCAGCAGCGTAGATGCGGGGGGCTTCCAAGAGACCCAGTACTTC. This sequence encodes CASSVDAGGFQETQYF.

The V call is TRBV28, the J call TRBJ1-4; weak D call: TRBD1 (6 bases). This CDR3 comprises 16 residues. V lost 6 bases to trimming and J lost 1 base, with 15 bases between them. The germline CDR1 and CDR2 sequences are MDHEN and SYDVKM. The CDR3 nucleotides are TGTGCCAGCAGGGCCCGGGGGGGCGGAACTAATGAAAAACTGTTTTTT. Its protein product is CASRARGGGTNEKLFF.